The TCR beta chain described here comes from a study of blood T cell repertoires in COVID-19. Methods used by the authors: Estimated nucleated cell counts came from reference gene primer amplification. The repertoire was sequenced with immunoSEQ multiplex PCR; TCRdb's copy has only in-frame clones and lacks some. The DNA was the basis for D and trimming; V, J and clone size are from that table. The sample lists about 200,000 clones, roughly 87% occurring once. Followed longitudinally, the Seattle patients had been enrolled during active infection. Germline CDR1 MDHEN, CDR2 SYDVKM. V was trimmed by 1 base and J by 7 bases, leaving 14 bases between them. The CDR3 is 15 amino acids.

V is TRBV28 and J is TRBJ2-1, with D possibly matching TRBD1 (5 bases). Sequencing used peripheral blood. This clonotype was sampled from a woman aged 60-75 years with COVID-19, enrolled during active disease. CDR3 protein: CASSLFIPGMNEQFF. CDR3 nucleotide sequence: TGTGCCAGCAGTTTATTTATTCCAGGGATGAATGAGCAGTTCTTC.